One and the same sample provided the 12 T cell receptor beta chains below, sequenced in a study of CD8 T cells in ankylosing spondylitis (dated 2017 in TCRdb). Receptor amplification or capture employed 5' RACE. The run used an Illumina HiSeq 2500. TCRdb reran the public reads through fastp at Q25 and MiXCR, keeping productive beta chains. Merged by CDR3 protein, the rows form single entries marked with the most common genes and DNA. The sample contains 290,000 or so distinct CDR3 sequences, around 21% of them found a single time. Clones ranked in the top ten supply about 4% of the sample. Sequencing input: blood, either unsorted or a sorted T cell fraction (not recorded which). The receptors derive from a female donor with ankylosing spondylitis or in good health (not recorded which).

This clonotype turned up a few times. This chain joins TRBV20-1 and TRBJ2-7; D not certain. V lost 3 bases to trimming and J lost 0 bases, with 3 bases between them. The CDR3 sequence is 11 residues long. Germline loops: CDR1 DFQATT, CDR2 SNEGSKA (reference sequence). CDR3 bases: TGCAGTGCTAGTCACTCCTACGAGCAGTACTTC. This sequence encodes CSASHSYEQYF.

This clonotype showed up just a few times. This chain joins TRBV6-5 and TRBJ2-3; 8 bases align to TRBD1. Trimming at V came to 4 bases and at J to 4 bases, leaving 10 bases not matched to a gene. Germline V gives CDR1 MNHEY, CDR2 SVGAGI. The CDR3 totals 16 residues. For the CDR3, the DNA is TGTGCCAGCAGTTTAGCGGCAGGGGGCGTCGCAGATACGCAGTATTTT. Protein sequence: CASSLAAGGVADTQYF.

This clonotype was detected ten times or more. The V gene is TRBV2, the J gene TRBJ2-7; a weak D match, TRBD1 (6 bases). The germline V gene encodes CDR1 SNHLY and CDR2 FYNNEI. The CDR3 extends over 13 amino acids. Trimming removed 6 bases at V and 5 bases at J, with 14 bases between. CDR3 region: CASRKDSNNEQYF. In DNA, the CDR3 is TGTGCCAGCAGAAAGGACAGTAATAACGAGCAGTACTTC. The full variable domain, its missing parts supplied by reference TRBV2 and TRBJ2-7, is EPEVTQTPSHQVTQMGQEVILRCVPISNHLYFYWYRQILGQKVEFLVSFYNNEISEKSEIFDDQFSVERPDGSNFTLKIRSTKLEDSAMYFCASRKDSNNEQYFGPGTRLTVT.

The sample holds a few counts of this clonotype. The chain links TRBV24-1 to TRBJ2-5, with D tentatively TRBD1 or TRBD2 (6 bases each). The V and J ends lost 3 bases and 1 base respectively, with 11 bases between them. This CDR3 region has 15 residues. CDR1 is KGHDR, CDR2 SFDVKD, per germline. CDR3 amino acids: CATSDGGGPQETQYF. DNA for the CDR3: TGTGCCACCAGTGATGGTGGGGGGCCCCAAGAGACCCAGTACTTC.

This chain connects TRBV4-3 to TRBJ2-1, with 10 bases that match TRBD2. CDR1 is LGHNA and CDR2 is YSLEER in the germline V gene. The CDR3 loop spans 20 amino acids. Trimming cost V 2 bases and J 9 bases; bases outside gene matches: 22. CDR3 residues: CASSQRKAGGESGRAAEQFF. CDR3 nucleotide sequence: TGCGCCAGCAGCCAAAGAAAGGCAGGGGGGGAAAGCGGGAGGGCGGCTGAGCAGTTCTTC.

The genes are TRBV15 and TRBJ2-2; 12 positions agree with TRBD2. The CDR3 has 16 amino acids. Germline V gene sequence: CDR1 LNHNV, CDR2 YYDKDF (reference sequence). V lost 3 bases and J lost 3; bases outside the gene matches: 2. The CDR3 DNA is TGTGCCACCAGCAGGCGACTAGCGGGGGACACCGGGGAGCTGTTTTTT. Translating it yields CATSRRLAGDTGELFF.

This clonotype turned up a few times. The chain employs TRBV18 and TRBJ1-4; tentatively, D is TRBD1 (5 bases). Germline CDR1 KGHSH, CDR2 LQKENI. The V end lost 6 bases, the J end lost 0 bases, and 8 bases lay between the germline ends. The CDR3 has 14 amino acids. CDR3 residues: CASSDRPTNEKLFF. The CDR3 nucleotides read TGTGCCAGCTCCGACAGACCAACTAATGAAAAACTGTTTTTT.

The V call is TRBV7-2, the J call TRBJ2-1, with TRBD2 identical over 7 bases. The CDR3 consists of 15 residues. The germline V gene has CDR1 SGHTA and CDR2 FQGNSA. V lost 4 bases, J lost 6 bases, and 9 bases stayed unmatched. The CDR3 sequence: CASSSKTPGGNEQFF. The CDR3 DNA reads TGTGCCAGCAGCTCCAAAACACCGGGGGGCAATGAGCAGTTCTTC.

This clonotype came up a few times. V and J are TRBV20-1 and TRBJ2-7; 7 nucleotides align to TRBD2. CDR1 is DFQATT, CDR2 SNEGSKA, per germline (reference sequence). V shed 0 bases and J 4 bases; nucleotides not matched to a gene: 9. This CDR3 has 15 residues. The CDR3 here is CSARDWTGGGYEQYF. CDR3 sequence (DNA): TGCAGTGCTAGAGATTGGACGGGAGGAGGATACGAGCAGTACTTC.

The chain employs TRBV5-1 and TRBJ2-7; D unclear. The CDR3 totals 13 residues. Germline CDR1 SGHRS, CDR2 YFSETQ. Trimming removed 4 bases from V and 4 bases from J, with 12 bases in between. The CDR3 spells CASSIRPGYEQYF. For the CDR3, the DNA is TGCGCCAGCAGCATTCGTCCGGGTTACGAGCAGTACTTC. Looking up the rest from reference TRBV5-1 and TRBJ2-7 gives the full variable domain: KAGVTQTPRYLIKTRGQQVTLSCSPISGHRSVSWYQQTPGQGLQFLFEYFSETQRNKGNFPGRFSGRQFSNSRSEMNVSTLELGDSALYLCASSIRPGYEQYFGPGTRLTVT.

This sequence joins TRBV4-3 and TRBJ1-6; possible D gene TRBD1, 6 bases. V was pared by 1 base and J by 10 bases, with 14 bases between. The CDR3 has 15 amino acids. In germline, CDR1 is LGHNA, CDR2 YSLEER. The CDR3 loop is CASSQGRGGNSPLHF. CDR3 bases: TGCGCCAGCAGCCAAGGAAGGGGGGGCAACTCACCCCTCCACTTT.

In this sample, this clonotype turned up many times. The rearrangement uses TRBV12-3 or TRBV12-4 and TRBJ1-2; the D gene is possibly TRBD1 (6 bases). Trimming left V 6 bases short and J 4 bases short, with 15 bases between. This CDR3 is built from 14 residues. Here the CDR3 reads CASSPGGPPYGYTF. For the CDR3, the DNA is TGTGCCAGCAGCCCGGGGGGCCCCCCCTATGGCTACACCTTC.